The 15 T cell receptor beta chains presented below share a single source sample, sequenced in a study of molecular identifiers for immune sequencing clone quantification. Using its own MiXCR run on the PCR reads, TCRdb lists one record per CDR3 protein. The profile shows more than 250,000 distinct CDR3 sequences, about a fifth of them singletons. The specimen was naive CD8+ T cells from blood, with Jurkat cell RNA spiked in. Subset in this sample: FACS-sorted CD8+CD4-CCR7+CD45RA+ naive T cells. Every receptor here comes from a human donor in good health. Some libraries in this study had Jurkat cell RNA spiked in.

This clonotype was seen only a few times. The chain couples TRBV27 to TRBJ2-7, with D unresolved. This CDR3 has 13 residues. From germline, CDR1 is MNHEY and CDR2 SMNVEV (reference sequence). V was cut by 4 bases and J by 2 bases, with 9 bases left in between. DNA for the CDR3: TGTGCCAGCAGTTATAGGTTAGCCTACGAGCAGTACTTC. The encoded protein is CASSYRLAYEQYF.

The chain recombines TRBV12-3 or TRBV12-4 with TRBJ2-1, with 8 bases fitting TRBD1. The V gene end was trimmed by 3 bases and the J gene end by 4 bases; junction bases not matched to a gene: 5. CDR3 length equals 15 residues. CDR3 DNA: TGTGCCAGCAGTTTCGAGACAGGGGATTACAATGAGCAGTTCTTC. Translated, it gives CASSFETGDYNEQFF.

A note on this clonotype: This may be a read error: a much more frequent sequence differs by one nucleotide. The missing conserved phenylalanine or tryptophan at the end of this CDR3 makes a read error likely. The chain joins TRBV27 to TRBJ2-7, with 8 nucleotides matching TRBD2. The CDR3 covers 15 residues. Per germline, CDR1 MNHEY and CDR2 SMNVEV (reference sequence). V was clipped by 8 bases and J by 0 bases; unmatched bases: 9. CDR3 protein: CASARTGGVSYEQYL. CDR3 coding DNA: TGTGCCAGCGCAAGAACGGGGGGGGTCTCCTACGAGCAGTACCTC.

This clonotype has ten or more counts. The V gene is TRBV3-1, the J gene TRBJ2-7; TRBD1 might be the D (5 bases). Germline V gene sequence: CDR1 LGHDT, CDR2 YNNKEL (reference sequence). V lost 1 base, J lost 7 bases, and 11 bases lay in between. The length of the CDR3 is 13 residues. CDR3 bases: TGTGCCAGCAGCCAAGTCAGGGCTGGGGAGCAGTACTTC. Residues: CASSQVRAGEQYF.

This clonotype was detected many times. This CDR3 reads CAKTGQGDSTNEKLFF. The CDR3 bases are TGTGCCAAGACCGGACAGGGGGATTCAACTAATGAAAAACTGTTTTTT. The V call is TRBV5-4, the J call TRBJ1-4; 10 bases match TRBD1. Germline CDR1 is SGHNT and CDR2 is YYREEE (reference sequence). The CDR3 spans 16 residues. J was trimmed by 0 bases and V by 9 bases; bases with no gene match: 8.

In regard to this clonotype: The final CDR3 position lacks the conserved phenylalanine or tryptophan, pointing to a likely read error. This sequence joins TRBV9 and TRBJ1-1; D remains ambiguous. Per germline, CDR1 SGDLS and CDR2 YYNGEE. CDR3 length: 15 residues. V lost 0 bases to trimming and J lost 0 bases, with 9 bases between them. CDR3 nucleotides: TGTGCCAGCAGCGTAGTAGAGGATATGAACACTGAAGCTTTCTGT. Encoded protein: CASSVVEDMNTEAFC.

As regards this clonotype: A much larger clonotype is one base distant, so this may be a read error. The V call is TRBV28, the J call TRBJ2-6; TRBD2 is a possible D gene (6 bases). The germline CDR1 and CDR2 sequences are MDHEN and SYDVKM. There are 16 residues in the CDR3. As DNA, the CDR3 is TGTACCAGCAGTGAGCGGGCCCGGACAGGGGCCAACGTCCTGACTTTC. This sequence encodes CTSSERARTGANVLTF.

The CDR3 DNA sequence: TGTGCCAGCGAGACTGGGGGCGACACTGAAGCTTTCTTT. Translation gives CASETGGDTEAFF. The chain carries TRBV5-3 and TRBJ1-1, with D possibly being TRBD1 (6 bases). TRBV5-3 qualifies as an ORF whose function is uncertain. The CDR3 has 13 amino acids. V lost 8 bases to trimming and J lost 3 bases, with 14 bases between them.

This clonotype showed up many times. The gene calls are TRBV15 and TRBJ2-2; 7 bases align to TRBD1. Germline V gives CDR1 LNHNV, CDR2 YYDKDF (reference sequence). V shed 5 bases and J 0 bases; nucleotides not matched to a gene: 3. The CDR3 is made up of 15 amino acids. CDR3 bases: TGTGCCACCAGCGGCGACAGGGCGAACACCGGGGAGCTGTTTTTT. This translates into CATSGDRANTGELFF.

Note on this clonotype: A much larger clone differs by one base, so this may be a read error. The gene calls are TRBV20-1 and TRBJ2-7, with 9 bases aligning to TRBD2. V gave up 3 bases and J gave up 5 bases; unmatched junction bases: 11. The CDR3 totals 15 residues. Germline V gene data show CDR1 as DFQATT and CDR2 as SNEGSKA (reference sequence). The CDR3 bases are TGCAGTGCTAGTCGGGCTAGCGGGATGGCGGACGAGCAGTACTTC. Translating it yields CSASRASGMADEQYF.

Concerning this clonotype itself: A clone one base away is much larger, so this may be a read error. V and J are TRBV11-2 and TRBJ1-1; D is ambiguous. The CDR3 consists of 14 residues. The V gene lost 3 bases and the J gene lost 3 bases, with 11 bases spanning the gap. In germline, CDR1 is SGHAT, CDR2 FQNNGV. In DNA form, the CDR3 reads TGTGCCAGCAGCTTGCAGGCAGTGGACACTGAAGCTTTCTTT. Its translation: CASSLQAVDTEAFF.

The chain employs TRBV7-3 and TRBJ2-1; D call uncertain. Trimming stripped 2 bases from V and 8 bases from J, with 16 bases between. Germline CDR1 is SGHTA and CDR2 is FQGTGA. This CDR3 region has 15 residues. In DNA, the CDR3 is TGTGCCAGCAGCTTAGGTGGTATTGGGTTCGATGAGCAGTTCTTC. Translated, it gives CASSLGGIGFDEQFF.

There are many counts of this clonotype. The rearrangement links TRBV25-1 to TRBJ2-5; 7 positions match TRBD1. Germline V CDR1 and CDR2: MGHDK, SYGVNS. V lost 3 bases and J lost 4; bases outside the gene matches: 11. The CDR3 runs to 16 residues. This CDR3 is CASSDLRGQGRETQYF. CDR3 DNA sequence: TGTGCCAGCAGTGACCTAAGGGGGCAGGGTCGAGAGACCCAGTACTTC.

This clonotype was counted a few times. CDR3: CASSLSLGTSGTDTQYF. The CDR3 DNA sequence: TGTGCCAGCAGTTTATCTTTGGGGACTAGCGGGACTGACACGCAGTATTTT. The chain links TRBV27 to TRBJ2-3; 13 bases are a match to TRBD2. The CDR3 totals 17 residues. Germline CDR1 and CDR2: MNHEY and SMNVEV (reference sequence). Trimming at V came to 0 bases and at J to 9 bases, leaving 9 bases not matched to a gene.

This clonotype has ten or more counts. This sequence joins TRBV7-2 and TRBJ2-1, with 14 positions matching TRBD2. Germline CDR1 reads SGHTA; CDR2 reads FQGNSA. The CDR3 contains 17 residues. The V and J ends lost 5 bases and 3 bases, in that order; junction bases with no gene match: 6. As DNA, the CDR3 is TGTGCCAGCAGCCCCCGACTAGCGGGGGGGCTCTACAATGAGCAGTTCTTC. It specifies CASSPRLAGGLYNEQFF.